The sequence of this T cell receptor beta chain was determined in a study of T cells in Graves' hyperthyroidism and ophthalmopathy. Study results and limitations: Among clonotypes expanded in thyroid above 0.001, most were also found in blood.

Based on clinical symptoms, serum thyroxine and TRAb, thyroid ultrasound and orbital computed tomography, diagnoses were reached. The PBMCs were sourced from fresh peripheral blood (more than 9 ml). Germline V gene sequence: CDR1 MNHEY, CDR2 SVGEGT. V dropped 0 bases and J dropped 3 bases, with 8 bases sitting between them. The CDR3 loop spans 15 amino acids. Amplification of TCR beta CDR3 regions used RNA as the template. The HTBI primer set served for first-round RT-PCR of the TCR CDR3. TCRdb used MiXCR to reprocess the multiplex PCR reads, holding one entry per CDR3 protein. The sample yields around 290,000 distinct CDR3 sequences, approximately 17% seen once. Many counts were recorded for this clonotype. The target antigen is unknown.

The sequencing input was blood. The clonotype originates from a woman aged 60-75 years with Graves' ophthalmopathy. V is TRBV6-2 or TRBV6-3 and J is TRBJ2-2; the D gene is possibly TRBD1 (5 bases). In nucleotides, the CDR3 is TGTGCCAGCAGTTACTCGCAGGGATACACCGGGGAGCTGTTTTTT. Translation: CASSYSQGYTGELFF.